This T cell receptor beta chain was recovered during a study of T cell responses to AZD1222 COVID-19 vaccine. General observations from the study: Spike-wide coverage was observed for vaccine-associated CD4 TCRs, with dominant responses at 160-218 and 743-854.

Profiled with immunoSEQ multiplex PCR; TCRdb holds only in-frame clones, not every one. Of 150,000 to 200,000 clones detected, 70% to 90% appear once; the ten largest clones hold 1.5% to 2%. On this clone itself: No antigen is known for it.

Germline V lookup: CDR1 SGHRS, CDR2 YFSETQ. The CDR3 has 13 residues. V lost 7 bases to trimming and J lost 6 bases; unmatched junction nucleotides: 9. The chain links TRBV5-1 to TRBJ2-7; 8 bases line up with TRBD2. The sequencing here drew on peripheral blood, taken on day 0 of AZD1222 vaccination. This receptor was taken from an adult in good health. This CDR3 is CASYPPGGGEQYF. CDR3 nucleotide sequence: TGCGCCAGCTACCCGCCCGGGGGGGGCGAGCAGTACTTC.